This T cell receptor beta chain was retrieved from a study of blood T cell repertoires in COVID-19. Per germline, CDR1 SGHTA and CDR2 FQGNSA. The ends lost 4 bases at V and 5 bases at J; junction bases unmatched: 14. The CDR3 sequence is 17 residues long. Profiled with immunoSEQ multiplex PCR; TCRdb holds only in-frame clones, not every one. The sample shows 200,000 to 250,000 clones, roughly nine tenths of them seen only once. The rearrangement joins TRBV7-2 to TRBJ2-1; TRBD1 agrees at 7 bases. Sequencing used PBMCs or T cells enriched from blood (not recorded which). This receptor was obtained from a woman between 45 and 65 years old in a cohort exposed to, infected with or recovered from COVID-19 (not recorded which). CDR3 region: CASSSGQDTHSNNEQFF. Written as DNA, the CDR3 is TGTGCCAGCAGCTCAGGACAGGACACTCATTCTAACAATGAGCAGTTCTTC.